A single sample is the source of the 14 T cell receptor beta chains below, sequenced in a study of PD-1 blockade in classical Hodgkin lymphoma (dated by TCRdb to the early 2020s). Library generation was performed with the immunoSEQ multiplex PCR assay. TCRdb re-hosts the immuneACCESS table, in-frame sequences only. Its copies lack some clones; in the studies checked, an unresolved V gene accounts for under half of them, and the cause for the rest is not known. The sample records 90,000 or so clones, 80% to 95% of which are singletons. The top ten clones comprise over 2% of the sample. What the time point label conveys for this sample: cycle 2 day 1 (C2D1) of nivolumab. Relapse after autologous stem cell transplantation had occurred in all trial patients, and cohorts A, B and C were distinguished by prior brentuximab vedotin exposure. Sequenced material: peripheral blood mononuclear cells (PBMCs), taken before the second cycle of nivolumab. The receptors were gathered from a human donor with classical Hodgkin lymphoma.

The CDR3 is CAWSNQVAEQYF. The CDR3 nucleotides read TGTGCCTGGAGTAATCAGGTAGCCGAGCAGTACTTC. The chain couples TRBV30 to TRBJ2-7; D not resolved. CDR1 is GTSNPN and CDR2 is SVGIG in the germline V gene (reference sequence). There are 12 residues in the CDR3. The germline V and J ends were trimmed by 2 bases and 6 bases, with 11 bases remaining between them.

The V call is TRBV2, the J call TRBJ2-1; no definite D call. The CDR3 runs 14 residues. Germline V gives CDR1 SNHLY, CDR2 FYNNEI. The V and J ends lost 0 bases and 14 bases respectively, with 17 bases between them. The DNA of the CDR3 is TGTGCCAGCAGTGAAGCGCTCTCTAACTCGGTGAAGTTCTTC. It is translated as CASSEALSNSVKFF.

The chain recombines TRBV30 with TRBJ2-5, with 13 positions matching TRBD2. Germline-derived CDR1 and CDR2 are GTSNPN and SVGIG (reference sequence). The CDR3 is 18 amino acids. Losses at the gene ends were 0 bases for V and 5 bases for J; bases not matched to a gene: 12. This CDR3 is CAWSVNAGTSGTGETQYF. The CDR3 DNA reads TGTGCCTGGAGTGTTAACGCCGGGACTAGCGGGACGGGGGAGACCCAGTACTTC.

The chain couples TRBV28 to TRBJ1-2, with TRBD1 identical over 7 bases. V shed 10 bases and J 2 bases; nucleotides not matched to a gene: 4. Germline values: CDR1 MDHEN, CDR2 SYDVKM. The CDR3 length is 12 residues. Written as DNA, the CDR3 is TGTGCCACTAGGGGACAGAACTATGGCTACACCTTC. It codes for CATRGQNYGYTF.

V usage is TRBV28 and J usage is TRBJ1-2, with D tentatively TRBD1 (5 bases). The CDR3 has 14 residues. V shed 8 bases and J shed 5 bases, with 18 bases lying between them. Germline loops: CDR1 MDHEN, CDR2 SYDVKM. CDR3 amino acids: CASDGADKIYGYTF. CDR3 sequence (DNA): TGTGCCAGCGACGGGGCCGACAAGATTTATGGCTACACCTTC.

The chain is built from TRBV6-6 and TRBJ2-1; 8 bases match TRBD2. This CDR3 spans 11 amino acids. The ends lost 8 bases at V and 16 bases at J; junction bases unmatched: 10. Germline V gene sequence: CDR1 MNHNY, CDR2 SVGAGI (reference sequence). This CDR3 reads CASFMGLVLFF. The CDR3 DNA reads TGTGCCAGCTTCATGGGACTAGTGTTATTCTTC.

The rearrangement joins TRBV14 to TRBJ2-1; unclear D gene. Trimming pared 0 bases from V and 7 bases from J, leaving 19 bases between. CDR1 is SGHDN, CDR2 FVKESK, per germline. The CDR3 runs to 17 residues. CDR3 bases: TGTGCCAGCAGCCAAGACCCAGGTGGGCTCGGTAGGAATGAGCAGTTCTTC. Translating it yields CASSQDPGGLGRNEQFF.

The rearrangement joins TRBV19 to TRBJ2-5; the match to TRBD2 covers 11 bases. V shed 11 bases, J shed 5 bases, and the junction held 16 bases outside the gene matches. There are 16 residues in the CDR3. The germline CDR1 and CDR2 sequences are LNHDA and SQIVND (reference sequence). CDR3 in amino acids: CASNPASGRSGETQYF. The CDR3 nucleotides are TGTGCCTCGAACCCGGCTAGCGGGAGGTCGGGGGAGACCCAGTACTTC.

The chain uses TRBV25-1 and TRBJ2-1; possible D gene TRBD2, 6 bases. Per germline, CDR1 MGHDK and CDR2 SYGVNS. There are 15 residues in the CDR3. V was clipped by 8 bases and J by 2 bases, with 16 bases between them. CDR3 DNA sequence: TGTGCCAGCGGACCCCGGGGGAGGACCTACAATGAGCAGTTCTTC. Protein product: CASGPRGRTYNEQFF. The complete variable domain, with remaining parts taken from reference TRBV25-1 and TRBJ2-1, reads EADIYQTPRYLVIGTGKKITLECSQTMGHDKMYWYQQDPGMELHLIHYSYGVNSTEKGDLSSESTVSRIRTEHFPLTLESARPSHTSQYLCASGPRGRTYNEQFFGPGTRLTVL.

V gene TRBV4-1 combines with J gene TRBJ2-7, with 9 bases fitting TRBD1. The CDR3 is 18 residues long. The germline V gene encodes CDR1 MGHRA and CDR2 YSYEKL. The J segment lost 5 bases and the V segment lost 0 bases, leaving 14 bases of the junction unmatched. The CDR3 region has the DNA TGCGCCAGCAGCCAAGAGGTGCCCGGACAGGGGATTTTCCACGAGCAGTACTTC. Translating gives CASSQEVPGQGIFHEQYF.

V is TRBV7-9 and J is TRBJ1-2; D gene unclear. Germline-derived CDR1 and CDR2 are SEHNR and FQNEAQ (reference sequence). Trimming took 6 bases from V and 0 from J, leaving 17 bases between them. This CDR3 is built from 16 residues. Here the CDR3 DNA reads TGTGCCAGCAGTTTAAGGGTAGGATTGTCTAACTATGGCTACACCTTC. The encoded protein is CASSLRVGLSNYGYTF.

The chain couples TRBV10-1 to TRBJ1-1; D is unresolved. The CDR3 runs to 12 residues. V shed 2 bases and J shed 6 bases, with 7 bases lying between them. CDR1 and CDR2 (germline): WNHNN, SYGVQD (reference sequence). The CDR3 DNA sequence: TGCGCCAGCAGTGAGGACGGGGCTGAAGCTTTCTTT. It translates to CASSEDGAEAFF.

The chain links TRBV11-2 to TRBJ1-2; maybe TRBD1 (5 bases). The CDR3 runs to 15 residues. V gave up 2 bases and J gave up 3 bases, with 13 bases separating them. CDR1 is SGHAT and CDR2 is FQNNGV in the germline V gene. Here the CDR3 reads CASSLSPGSHYGYTF. The CDR3 nucleotides read TGTGCCAGCAGCTTAAGTCCAGGGAGCCACTATGGCTACACCTTC.

With respect to this clone: Other DNA variants within this sample encode the same CDR3. This chain links TRBV27 with TRBJ1-2; 8 bases are a match to TRBD1. The CDR3 totals 11 residues. Germline CDR1 reads MNHEY; CDR2 reads SMNVEV (reference sequence). J gave up 6 bases and V 6 bases, and 0 bases lay outside the gene matches. CDR3 sequence reads: CASRQGDGYTF. The CDR3 region has the DNA TGTGCCAGCAGACAGGGGGATGGCTACACCTTC.